This paragraph reports one T cell receptor beta chain. Its antigen is not identified. TCR beta libraries were prepared from cDNA with unique molecular identifiers. TCRdb called the PCR reads again in MiXCR, with one record for every CDR3 protein. The sample consists of hundreds of thousands of distinct CDR3 sequences, roughly 46% of them appearing once. The sample is drawn from a study of post-analysis software for immune sequencing data. In the study overall: Relapsing-remitting, secondary progressive and progressive-relapsing multiple sclerosis courses were included.

Study results and limitations: Controls had lower frequencies than patients of a few TRBV segments, which included TRBV5-6, TRBV5-1 and TRBV20-1.

V was pared by 7 bases and J by 3 bases, with 14 bases between. This CDR3 region has 13 residues. From germline, CDR1 is SGHKS and CDR2 YYEKEE (reference sequence). The receptor comes from a girl between 5 and 17 years old with multiple sclerosis. Sequencing used blood. The chain links TRBV5-5 to TRBJ2-7, with D possibly matching TRBD2 (5 bases). The DNA for the CDR3 is TGTGCCAGCCGCAGACCGGGAAGCTACGAGCAGTACTTC. It yields the protein CASRRPGSYEQYF. The variable domain in full, with the rest retrieved from reference TRBV5-5 and TRBJ2-7, is DAGVTQSPTHLIKTRGQQVTLRCSPISGHKSVSWYQQVLGQGPQFIFQYYEKEERGRGNFPDRFSARQFPNYSSELNVNALLLGDSALYLCASRRPGSYEQYFGPGTRLTVT.